This T cell receptor (beta chain) was identified during a study of blood T cell repertoires in COVID-19. Study-level information: COVID-19 samples collected from the United States, Italy and Spain covered acute and convalescent phases. T cells, B-cell-depleted T cells, or PBMCs supplied cDNA or gDNA.

In the original workflow: Using reference gene primer amplification, nucleated cell counts were estimated. Sequencing used immunoSEQ multiplex PCR; TCRdb keeps in-frame clones, though not all of them. V and J calls and clone size follow that table, whereas D and trimming were derived from the DNA. This sample has 150,000 to 200,000 clones, with around 85% found just once. Per germline, CDR1 MNHNS and CDR2 SASEGT. Trimming cost V 3 bases and J 6 bases, with 6 bases left between them. The CDR3 runs to 12 residues. One Seattle source followed patients from active infection through their disease course. This TCR was recovered from a woman of 80 years or more with COVID-19, enrolled during active disease. This chain uses TRBV6-1 with TRBJ1-5; D gene uncertain. Sequencing was done on a sample of peripheral blood. The CDR3 is CASSDRVQPQHF. The CDR3 DNA sequence: TGTGCCAGCAGTGACCGGGTTCAGCCCCAGCATTTT.